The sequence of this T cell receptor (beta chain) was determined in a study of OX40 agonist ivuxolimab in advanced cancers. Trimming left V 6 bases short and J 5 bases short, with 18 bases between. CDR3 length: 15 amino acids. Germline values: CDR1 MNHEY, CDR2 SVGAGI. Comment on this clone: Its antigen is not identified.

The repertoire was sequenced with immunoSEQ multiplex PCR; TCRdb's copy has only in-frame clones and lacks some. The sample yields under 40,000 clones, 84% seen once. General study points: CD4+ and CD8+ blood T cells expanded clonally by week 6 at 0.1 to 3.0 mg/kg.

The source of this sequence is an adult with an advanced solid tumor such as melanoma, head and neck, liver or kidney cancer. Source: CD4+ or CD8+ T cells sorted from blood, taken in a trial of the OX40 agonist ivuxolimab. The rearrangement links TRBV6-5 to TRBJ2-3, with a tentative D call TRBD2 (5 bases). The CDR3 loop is CASSLGSGALDTQYF. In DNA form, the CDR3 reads TGTGCCAGCAGCCTAGGGAGTGGAGCGTTAGATACGCAGTATTTT.